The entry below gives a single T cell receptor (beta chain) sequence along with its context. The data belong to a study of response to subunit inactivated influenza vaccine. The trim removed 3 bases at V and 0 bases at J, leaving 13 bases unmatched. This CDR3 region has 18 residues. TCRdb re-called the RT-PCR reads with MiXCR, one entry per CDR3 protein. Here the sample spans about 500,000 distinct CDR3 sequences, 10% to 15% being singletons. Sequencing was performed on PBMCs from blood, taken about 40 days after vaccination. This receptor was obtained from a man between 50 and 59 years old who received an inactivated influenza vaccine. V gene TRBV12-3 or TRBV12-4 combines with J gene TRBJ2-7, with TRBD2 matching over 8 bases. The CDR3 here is CASSLRIEAGGHSYEQYF. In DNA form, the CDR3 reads TGTGCCAGCAGTTTGCGTATAGAGGCGGGGGGCCACTCCTACGAGCAGTACTTC.